Described below is a single T cell receptor (beta chain) sequence and its context. The antigen is unknown. V was shortened by 5 bases and J by 4 bases, with 18 bases between the two germline ends. Per the germline V gene, CDR1 is DFQATT and CDR2 is SNEGSKA (reference sequence). The CDR3 extends over 15 amino acids. As to treatment: approximately nine-day PBMC culture with coronavirus spike peptide pools or control peptides (ViraFEST assay). The record originates from a study of vaccination and CD4 T cells after COVID-19. Study information: Recovered-phase convalescent patients showed SARS-CoV-2 positivity by nasal swab PCR; roughly ten were mild, one severe. Overlapping spike peptides served as the stimulus for the cells. These peptides came from SARS-CoV-2 and from the common cold coronaviruses HCoV-NL63, HCoV-OC43 and HCoV-229E. Overall study findings and caveats: Only post-vaccination samples contained a median roughly 86% of the reactive clones in convalescent patients.

Oncomine TCR Beta short-read sequencing was applied to DNA from cultured CD4+ T cells. TCRdb called the PCR reads again in MiXCR, with one record for every CDR3 protein. The sample lists over 10,000 distinct CDR3 sequences; approximately 37% were seen once. This chain uses TRBV20-1 with TRBJ1-5; tentatively, D is TRBD1 (6 bases). The sequencing sample was made of cultured CD4+ T cells from blood. This clonotype was obtained from a human donor with COVID-19. The CDR3 protein is CSAFTPGGANQPQHF. The DNA of the CDR3 is TGCAGTGCTTTCACCCCCGGGGGGGCGAATCAGCCCCAGCATTTT.